The 28 T cell receptor beta chains below were found in one sample sequenced in a study of Ad26.COV2.S vaccination and SARS-CoV-2 variants. Clones were read by immunoSEQ multiplex PCR, and TCRdb kept only the in-frame ones, dropping some. Of fewer than 900,000 clones listed, 70% to 90% are singletons. Specified treatment: approximately 18 received Ad26.COV2.S at low or high dose, single or two shots; roughly five received placebo; per-sample allocation not given. Samples came from day 63 after the first vaccine or placebo injection. Sequenced here: peripheral blood, sampled in a trial of Ad26.COV2.S vaccine versus placebo. The receptor source for this set is a person aged 18-60 years who received the Ad26.COV2.S COVID-19 vaccine or a placebo.

V is TRBV2 and J is TRBJ1-2; 8 nucleotides agree with TRBD1. Per germline, CDR1 SNHLY and CDR2 FYNNEI. This CDR3 has 12 amino acids. V dropped 5 bases and J dropped 7; count of bases not matched to a gene: 3. CDR3 bases: TGTGCCAGCAGTACGGACAGGGCTGGCTACACCTTC. Translating it yields CASSTDRAGYTF. Looking up the rest from reference TRBV2 and TRBJ1-2 gives the full variable domain: EPEVTQTPSHQVTQMGQEVILRCVPISNHLYFYWYRQILGQKVEFLVSFYNNEISEKSEIFDDQFSVERPDGSNFTLKIRSTKLEDSAMYFCASSTDRAGYTFGSGTRLTVV.

This clone appeared once. The J gene is TRBJ2-7, the V gene TRBV7-6; D might be TRBD1 (6 bases). The germline CDR1 and CDR2 sequences are SGHVS and FNYEAQ. The ends were cut back, 1 base at V and 4 bases at J, with 11 bases in the middle. The CDR3 length is 14 residues. CDR3 sequence: CASSLEQGAYEQYF. Written as DNA, the CDR3 is TGTGCCAGCAGCTTAGAACAGGGAGCTTACGAGCAGTACTTC.

Here the CDR3 reads CASRSQTYSYNEQFF. In DNA form, the CDR3 reads TGTGCCAGCAGATCCCAAACCTACTCCTACAATGAGCAGTTCTTC. The chain joins TRBV6-5 to TRBJ2-1; D is uncertain. Germline CDR1 is MNHEY and CDR2 is SVGAGI. V lost 6 bases and J lost 0, with 12 bases in between. This CDR3 comprises 15 residues.

The chain links TRBV29-1 to TRBJ2-6; D might be TRBD2 (5 bases). The V and J ends lost 3 bases and 0 bases respectively, with 12 bases between them. The V gene's germline CDR1 is SQVTM and CDR2 ANQGSEA. The CDR3 contains 16 residues. The CDR3 DNA is TGCAGCGTTGACGTGGGAGCCACCTCTGGGGCCAACGTCCTGACTTTC. It yields the protein CSVDVGATSGANVLTF.

This clone was observed a few times. The J gene is TRBJ1-2, the V gene TRBV6-6; tentatively, D is TRBD1 (6 bases). Germline V gene sequence: CDR1 MNHNY, CDR2 SVGAGI (reference sequence). This CDR3 is built from 13 residues. V lost 6 bases and J lost 6, with 14 bases in between. CDR3 residues: CASSPGQTNGYTF. As DNA, the CDR3 is TGTGCCAGCAGCCCCGGACAGACTAATGGCTACACCTTC.

This chain's CDR3 is CAWSDHRREGETQYF. As DNA, the CDR3 is TGTGCCTGGAGCGATCACCGTCGGGAGGGAGAGACCCAGTACTTC. The chain has TRBV30 and TRBJ2-5; TRBD2 aligns across 8 bases. The CDR3 is 15 residues long. Germline CDR1 reads GTSNPN; CDR2 reads SVGIG (reference sequence). The V gene end was trimmed by 3 bases and the J gene end by 4 bases; junction bases not matched to a gene: 10.

This chain joins TRBV7-9 and TRBJ1-1; D may be TRBD1 (5 bases). Trimming removed 5 bases from V and 4 bases from J, with 11 bases in between. The germline V gene encodes CDR1 SEHNR and CDR2 FQNEAQ (reference sequence). The CDR3 consists of 13 residues. CDR3 DNA sequence: TGTGCCAGCAGCCTTCAGGGTAGCACTGAAGCTTTCTTT. Protein product: CASSLQGSTEAFF. Looking up the rest from reference TRBV7-9 and TRBJ1-1 gives the full variable domain: DTGVSQNPRHKITKRGQNVTFRCDPISEHNRLYWYRQTLGQGPEFLTYFQNEAQLEKSRLLSDRFSAERPKGSFSTLEIQRTEQGDSAMYLCASSLQGSTEAFFGQGTRLTVV.

This rearrangement joins TRBV25-1 to TRBJ2-5, with 9 bases fitting TRBD2. Trimming took 1 base from V and 5 from J; bases not matched to a gene: 11. The CDR3 length is 17 residues. Germline CDR1 MGHDK, CDR2 SYGVNS. In DNA, the CDR3 is TGTGCCAGCAGTGAATCACGATCAGCGGGAGGAGGCGAGACCCAGTACTTC. Translated, it gives CASSESRSAGGGETQYF.

The chain is built from TRBV6-6 and TRBJ2-7, with 12 bases lining up with TRBD2. V dropped 6 bases and J dropped 2; count of bases not matched to a gene: 5. Looked up from germline, CDR1 is MNHNY and CDR2 is SVGAGI (reference sequence). The CDR3 spans 15 residues. For the CDR3, the DNA is TGTGCCAGCAGCCCAACTAGCGGGAGGACCTACGAGCAGTACTTC. Its translation is CASSPTSGRTYEQYF.

There are a few counts of this clone. CDR3 sequence (DNA): TGTGCCAGCAGTGTGGCCGTTTCCTACAATGAGCAGTTCTTC. Its translation: CASSVAVSYNEQFF. The chain carries TRBV2 and TRBJ2-1; D unclear. The CDR3 sequence is 14 residues long. Germline CDR1 is SNHLY and CDR2 is FYNNEI. Trimming removed 4 bases at V and 1 base at J, with 8 bases between. The whole variable domain, remainder taken from reference TRBV2 and TRBJ2-1, is EPEVTQTPSHQVTQMGQEVILRCVPISNHLYFYWYRQILGQKVEFLVSFYNNEISEKSEIFDDQFSVERPDGSNFTLKIRSTKLEDSAMYFCASSVAVSYNEQFFGPGTRLTVL.

The gene calls are TRBV5-4 and TRBJ1-2; 9 positions agree with TRBD1. Germline CDR1 reads SGHNT; CDR2 reads YYREEE (reference sequence). The V gene end was trimmed by 7 bases and the J gene end by 4 bases; junction bases not matched to a gene: 11. The CDR3 loop spans 15 amino acids. The CDR3 sequence is CASSRQQGASYGYTF. The CDR3 DNA sequence: TGTGCCAGCTCCCGTCAACAGGGGGCCTCCTATGGCTACACCTTC.

The chain combines TRBV25-1 with TRBJ1-1; D possibly corresponds to TRBD1 (6 bases). CDR3 length: 12 amino acids. In germline, CDR1 is MGHDK, CDR2 SYGVNS. The V gene lost 7 bases and the J gene lost 5 bases, with 11 bases spanning the gap. The CDR3 protein is CASKGGGTEAFF. The CDR3 coding sequence is TGTGCCAGCAAGGGGGGCGGGACTGAAGCTTTCTTT.

The V gene is TRBV14, the J gene TRBJ1-2; 8 bases agree with TRBD1. The CDR3 runs 15 residues. The trim removed 3 bases at V and 1 base at J, leaving 4 bases unmatched. The V gene's germline CDR1 is SGHDN and CDR2 FVKESK. CDR3 nucleotide sequence: TGTGCCAGCAGCCACGGGGACAGGCTTAACTATGGCTACACCTTC. Protein product: CASSHGDRLNYGYTF. The whole variable domain, filled in from reference TRBV14 and TRBJ1-2, reads EAGVTQFPSHSVIEKGQTVTLRCDPISGHDNLYWYRRVMGKEIKFLLHFVKESKQDESGMPNNRFLAERTGGTYSTLKVQPAELEDSGVYFCASSHGDRLNYGYTFGSGTRLTVV.

CDR3 coding DNA: TGTGCCTGGAGTGTACGTCCGGGACAGTATCCGGGGAACCAGCATTTT. This codes for CAWSVRPGQYPGNQHF. The rearrangement links TRBV30 to TRBJ1-5; 7 positions match TRBD1. This CDR3 contains 16 residues. With V trimmed by 0 bases and J by 12 bases, 17 bases remained unmatched. Per the germline V gene, CDR1 is GTSNPN and CDR2 is SVGIG (reference sequence).

The rearrangement links TRBV3-1 (or the pseudogene TRBV3-2) to TRBJ2-5; 9 nucleotides agree with TRBD2. The J segment lost 3 bases and the V segment lost 4 bases, leaving 6 bases of the junction unmatched. Germline lookup yields CDR1 LGHDT and CDR2 YNNKEL (reference sequence). The CDR3 covers 15 residues. The DNA of the CDR3 is TGTGCCAGCAGCCTATCCTTAGCGGGAGAAGAGACCCAGTACTTC. It codes for CASSLSLAGEETQYF.

This chain uses TRBV30 with TRBJ1-5; D may be TRBD1 (5 bases). The CDR3 length is 16 residues. V was pared by 1 base and J by 0 bases, with 13 bases between. Germline CDR1 GTSNPN, CDR2 SVGIG (reference sequence). The CDR3 coding sequence is TGTGCCTGGAGTGACCCCAGGGAATATAGCAATCAGCCCCAGCATTTT. Translation: CAWSDPREYSNQPQHF.

V gene TRBV6-2 or TRBV6-3 combines with J gene TRBJ1-1; possible D gene TRBD1, 5 bases. Trimming removed 0 bases from V and 5 bases from J, with 16 bases in between. This CDR3 region has 16 residues. CDR1 is MNHEY, CDR2 SVGEGT, per germline. The CDR3 DNA sequence: TGTGCCAGCAGTTACTCGATAGACCTCTCAGGGACTGAAGCTTTCTTT. Translation: CASSYSIDLSGTEAFF.

The chain carries TRBV7-2 and TRBJ1-1; D is unresolved. Trimming removed 5 bases at V and 11 bases at J, with 12 bases between. The CDR3 extends over 11 amino acids. Germline loops: CDR1 SGHTA, CDR2 FQGNSA. This chain's CDR3 is CASSNPTAAFF. CDR3 coding DNA: TGTGCCAGCAGCAACCCCACAGCGGCTTTCTTT.

The chain links TRBV13 to TRBJ2-1; 8 nucleotides line up with TRBD1. Trimming cost V 5 bases and J 1 base; bases outside gene matches: 10. The germline CDR1 and CDR2 sequences are PRHDT and FYEKMQ (reference sequence). The length of the CDR3 is 17 residues. The CDR3 bases are TGTGCCAGCAGCCCTGGGATCAGACAGGGGTCCTACAATGAGCAGTTCTTC. This gives the protein CASSPGIRQGSYNEQFF. Combining the CDR3 with reference TRBV13 and TRBJ2-1 gives the whole variable domain AAGVIQSPRHLIKEKRETATLKCYPIPRHDTVYWYQQGPGQDPQFLISFYEKMQSDKGSIPDRFSAQQFSDYHSELNMSSLELGDSALYFCASSPGIRQGSYNEQFFGPGTRLTVL.

The V call is TRBV19, the J call TRBJ1-1, with a possible D match to TRBD1 (5 bases). The V and J ends lost 5 bases and 4 bases respectively, with 17 bases between them. This CDR3 contains 15 residues. In germline, CDR1 is LNHDA, CDR2 SQIVND (reference sequence). CDR3 protein: CASSFDSPPATEAFF. CDR3 nucleotides: TGTGCCAGTAGTTTCGACAGTCCCCCAGCCACTGAAGCTTTCTTT.

The chain has TRBV30 and TRBJ1-3, with no clear D. CDR1 is GTSNPN, CDR2 SVGIG, per germline (reference sequence). V gave up 0 bases and J gave up 0 bases, with 9 bases separating them. This CDR3 region has 15 residues. The CDR3 region is CAWSVRAGSGNTIYF. CDR3 sequence (DNA): TGTGCCTGGAGTGTAAGGGCAGGCTCTGGAAACACCATATATTTT.

The rearrangement joins TRBV5-6 to TRBJ1-3; D unresolved. The CDR3 runs 15 residues. V lost 4 bases, J lost 0 bases, and 11 bases lay in between. Looked up from germline, CDR1 is SGHDT and CDR2 is YYEEEE. The CDR3 sequence: CASSLRGHSGNTIYF. In DNA form, the CDR3 reads TGTGCCAGCAGCCTTCGTGGGCACTCTGGAAACACCATATATTTT. The full variable domain, with the rest looked up from reference TRBV5-6 and TRBJ1-3, is DAGVTQSPTHLIKTRGQQVTLRCSPKSGHDTVSWYQQALGQGPQFIFQYYEEEERQRGNFPDRFSGHQFPNYSSELNVNALLLGDSALYLCASSLRGHSGNTIYFGEGSWLTVV.

The J gene is TRBJ1-2, the V gene TRBV6-6, with D unresolved. Between the trimmed V and J ends, which lost 0 bases and 0 bases, there was a span of 8 bases. Looked up from germline, CDR1 is MNHNY and CDR2 is SVGAGI (reference sequence). This CDR3 region has 15 residues. CDR3 DNA sequence: TGTGCCAGCAGTTACTCGAAGGGAGCTAACTATGGCTACACCTTC. Encoded protein: CASSYSKGANYGYTF.

The chain is built from TRBV10-1 and TRBJ1-5; D remains ambiguous. CDR1 and CDR2 from the germline V gene are WNHNN and SYGVQD (reference sequence). Deletions cut 2 bases from V and 0 bases from J, with 23 bases between. The CDR3 extends over 20 amino acids. DNA of the CDR3: TGCGCCAGCAGTGAGAAAGTCCGGGCCCTTTTTCCTTATAGCAATCAGCCCCAGCATTTT. Residues: CASSEKVRALFPYSNQPQHF.

The rearrangement joins TRBV19 to TRBJ2-7; 7 nucleotides line up with TRBD1. The CDR3 loop spans 15 amino acids. Looked up from germline, CDR1 is LNHDA and CDR2 is SQIVND (reference sequence). With 3 bases clipped from V and 2 bases from J, the junction kept 7 bases outside the gene matches. CDR3: CASSMERGRTYEQYF. CDR3 coding DNA: TGTGCCAGTAGTATGGAGAGGGGGCGGACCTACGAGCAGTACTTC.

The rearrangement joins TRBV29-1 to TRBJ2-2; D uncertain. Germline CDR1 SQVTM, CDR2 ANQGSEA. V lost 6 bases and J lost 0, with 11 bases in between. This CDR3 is 14 amino acids long. The CDR3 protein is CSVATQANTGELFF. CDR3 nucleotide sequence: TGCAGCGTCGCAACACAAGCGAACACCGGGGAGCTGTTTTTT.

This clone was seen only once. The rearrangement links TRBV2 to TRBJ2-2; the D gene is possibly TRBD2 (6 bases). V dropped 6 bases and J dropped 6 bases, with 11 bases sitting between them. CDR3 length: 13 residues. CDR1 and CDR2 (germline): SNHLY, FYNNEI. In DNA form, the CDR3 reads TGTGCCAGCAGGCAGGACTATTCCGGGGAGCTGTTTTTT. Amino acids: CASRQDYSGELFF.

This clone was seen a few times. J is TRBJ1-6 and V is TRBV30, with a weak D call TRBD1 (5 bases). CDR3 size: 12 residues. CDR1 is GTSNPN, CDR2 SVGIG, per germline (reference sequence). Deletions cut 3 bases from V and 7 bases from J, with 7 bases between. DNA of the CDR3: TGTGCCTGGAGGGGGGGGAATTCACCCCTCCACTTT. It specifies CAWRGGNSPLHF.